This T cell receptor beta chain was recovered during a study of cytomegalovirus exposure and HLA in healthy donors (dated by TCRdb to 2015 to 2018). In the study overall: An earlier analysis of some 550 of the donors reported 250 to 300 Gb of sequence data and about 100 million unique TCR beta sequences from about 180 million T cells. All discovery cohort repertoires had been generated on a single sequencing platform. Besides the first cohort of hundreds of subjects, a separate validation cohort made up of over a hundred different subjects was used. Donor age, sex, ethnicity and CMV serostatus were compiled alongside the repertoire data. An earlier analysis of a few hundred of the donors applied high-throughput TCR beta sequencing to assess whether each TCR beta V gene segment acted as functional or pseudogenic. The study aimed to test whether cataloging public T cell receptors could reveal signatures of past pathogen exposure. Both class I and class II loci were covered by HLA typing, at four-digit resolution. An early release covering roughly 580 HLA-typed donors comprised roughly 300 gigabases of sequencing data and approximately 85 million unique TCR sequences. About five DR-DQ haplotypes were treated as single units for association and clustering because of strong linkage in the cohort. Typing coverage varied by locus: 629-630 donors for A, B, C, DRB1 and DQB1; 500 to 550 for DQA1; more than 600 for DPA1; about 450 for DPB1. The study used immunosequencing to profile the T cell repertoires of approximately 650 subjects and linked those repertoires to cytomegalovirus serostatus. In a later genetic analysis, genome-wide SNP genotypes for about three fifths of the 666 donors were used, and that subset was treated as a discovery cohort. Among about 390 genotyped donors of the cohort, an average of about 240,000 unique TCR beta nucleotide sequences were sequenced per donor, roughly 18% of them non-productive. Among the roughly 370 genotyped donors, approximately 76% belonged to the genetic ancestry cluster associated with self-reported Caucasian donors. In a later analysis, previously published TCR beta repertoires from about 640 donors were re-analyzed and high-resolution HLA genotyping was added so that TCR occurrence patterns could be studied. Rather than using new phenotypic data, the later analysis identified candidate immune exposures from TCR beta sequences and from how often those sequences occurred across donors. To predict cytomegalovirus infection status, the study combined high-throughput TCR immunosequencing, statistical association of individual TCRs with disease status, and machine learning. Broad study findings and their caveats: In vitro tests confirmed that a few of the cytomegalovirus-associated TCR beta chains recognize cytomegalovirus antigens. A later genetic analysis reported fewer N-insertions in productive TCRs among donors in an Asian-associated ancestry cluster than the approximately 700-donor mean. A further reported finding was that TCR beta sequences accurately predicted the HLA-A and HLA-B alleles for most subjects in the first cohort. Linkage disequilibrium might explain the correlated functional status among segregating V segments, but an unknown experimental factor could not be excluded. The study gave a list of under 200 TCR beta chains associated with cytomegalovirus. The cohort was sequenced for TCR beta chains only, and without alpha or paired-chain data the features that could be detected were limited. Because counts were too low, 15 to 20 rarely observed V segments, including chromosome 9 orphons, were excluded from the earlier analysis of 500 to 700 of the donors. The presence/absence analyses assumed that sequencing depth was roughly uniform across donors, and that assumption may not be true. For the cohort, immune exposure information was limited to CMV serostatus. According to a later analysis, TCR association rates differed among HLA loci, with DRB1 alleles showing the most associated TCRs and HLA-C alleles showing the fewest. The authors suggested that the approach could potentially be generalized to other disease states and immunological phenotypes. Because some donors lacked HLA typing at each locus, the association tests relied only on the typed subset. In a later analysis, most CMV-associated TCR beta chains were found to appear HLA-restricted, with HLA associations seemingly driven largely by CMV exposure. An earlier analysis of several hundred of the donors showed that most TCR beta V segments appeared in productive rearrangements either about 87% or about 30% of the time, which broadly matched IMGT annotations. The classifier was reported to diagnose cytomegalovirus status with high specificity and sensitivity in both the original and validation cohorts. In a later analysis, HLA-associated TCR beta chains were found to be more clonally expanded and to have lower generation probabilities than equally common non-associated chains. A later analysis associated about 17,000 TCR beta sequences with specific HLA alleles at a false discovery rate of 0.05. The 87-base-pair reads could not distinguish some IMGT-functional V segments, including TRBV6-2 and TRBV6-3, so those segments were excluded. A cluster of highly shared sequence variants was judged likely to be a technical artifact of the sequencing pipeline. In a later genetic analysis, a missense DCLRE1C variant was associated with V-gene and J-gene trimming of TCR beta chains, and the association was replicated in an independent cohort. Strong co-occurrence of HLA alleles, especially DR and DQ, made assigning TCR associations to individual alleles difficult. According to a later analysis, parvovirus B19, influenza, CMV and Epstein-Barr virus appeared linked to several top co-occurrence clusters. While some public TCRs were present in many individuals, most TCR sequences turned up only very rarely across donors.

As concerns this clone: Its antigen target is currently unknown. Per-nucleotide qualities are absent, and no much larger clonotype sits a single base away.

The library was built by means of the immunoSEQ multiplex PCR assay. For the multiplex PCR, a mixture combining 60 forward primers for TCR Vbeta segments and 13 reverse primers for TCR Jbeta segments was used. The CDR3 region of rearranged TCR beta genes was amplified from genomic DNA by a multiplex PCR assay. Amplified TCR beta libraries were sequenced as 87-base-pair reads on the Illumina HiSeq System. The published analysis was carried out like this. A later analysis counted about 80 million unique TCR beta chains across the 666 repertoires, and about 10 million of these chains were shared by at least two donors. Raw reads were error-corrected and collapsed into unique sequences with a nearest-neighbor algorithm that merged closely related sequences to remove PCR and sequencing errors. V, D and J gene segments were assigned by aligning CDR3 sequences to IMGT reference sequences. For a sequence to be retained, a match of at least six nucleotides was required to both a V gene segment and a J gene segment. Rearrangements were called productive when the CDR3 lacked stop codons and stayed in frame with V and J; all others were non-productive. Following IMGT convention, CDR3 was defined as the stretch from the second conserved V-encoded cysteine up to the conserved J-encoded phenylalanine. The earlier analysis of approximately 500 of the donors excluded sequences that lacked an unambiguous match to a single V gene segment. An earlier analysis of 587 of the donors called V segments functional above 56.7% productive rearrangements and segregating when the between-donor standard deviation exceeded 5%. A statistical classification framework was built for diagnosing cytomegalovirus status from the catalog of TCR beta chain sequences. V and J gene assignment, in a later analysis, came from comparing TCR nucleotide sequences with IMGT/GENE-DB human TR gene sequences. The TCRdist pipeline was used in a later analysis to assign CDR3 sequences and most-parsimonious VDJ recombination scenarios. In a later analysis, every TCR beta chain was defined by the combination of its CDR3 amino acid sequence and its V-gene family, and reads without a unique V-gene family were dropped. A later analysis removed 592 highly shared, low-generation-probability nucleotide sequences to deal with suspected cross-contamination and a sequencing artifact. A later analysis calculated a clonal expansion index for each public chain from normalized within-repertoire ranks of inferred template counts. In a later analysis, generation probabilities were computed using a VDJ recombination model fitted to out-of-frame rearrangements, and the results were checked against IGoR. A later analysis scored TCR-TCR, TCR-HLA and TCR-CMV co-occurrence with hypergeometric tests, applying a repertoire-size bias correction to TCR pairs. To estimate false discovery rates, a later analysis permuted the HLA or CMV assignments 20 times. A later analysis grouped co-occurring TCRs with DBSCAN, adding TCRdist sequence similarity when clustering within HLA-allele-positive subsets. For co-occurrence clustering, repertoires with fewer than 30,000 or more than 120,000 public chains were excluded, along with five repertoires with anomalous nucleotide sharing. TCRdb carries this immuneACCESS record with in-frame sequences only. Its versions omit some clonotypes, under half of them owing to an unresolved V gene in the studies checked, with the rest unexplained. The V and J calls and clone size were taken over from that table, and D and trimming were inferred from the DNA. The sample table holds about 230,000 clones, of which roughly 91% were seen once. The ten largest make up more than 0.8% of the sample.

V was cut back by 4 bases and J by 0 bases, leaving a gap of 7 bases between them. CDR1 and CDR2, per the germline V gene, are MNHNS and SASEGT. The CDR3 runs 14 residues from the cysteine to the phenylalanine. Only the CDR3 DNA stays, 42 bases, in frame from base 1. In total, 500 to 700 healthy bone marrow donors made up the cohort. At the time of sampling, every cohort member was nominally healthy, though immune exposures that went unrecorded were likely present. The donor tested CMV seronegative, placing the donor among the 350 or so seronegative members of the cohort. A peripheral blood sample was collected from each donor, and TCR beta sequencing was performed on peripheral blood mononuclear cells. The Qiagen DNeasy Blood Extraction Kit was used to extract genomic DNA from the blood cell samples.

Here the chain combines TRBV6-1 and TRBJ1-5, with TRBD1 perhaps the D gene, on 5 matching bases. The specimen sequenced was PBMCs. This receptor was taken from a woman under 30 in good health and CMV-seronegative. The DNA sequence follows: TGTGCCAGCAGTGGACAGATTAGCAATCAGCCCCAGCATTTT. Its coded protein is CASSGQISNQPQHF.